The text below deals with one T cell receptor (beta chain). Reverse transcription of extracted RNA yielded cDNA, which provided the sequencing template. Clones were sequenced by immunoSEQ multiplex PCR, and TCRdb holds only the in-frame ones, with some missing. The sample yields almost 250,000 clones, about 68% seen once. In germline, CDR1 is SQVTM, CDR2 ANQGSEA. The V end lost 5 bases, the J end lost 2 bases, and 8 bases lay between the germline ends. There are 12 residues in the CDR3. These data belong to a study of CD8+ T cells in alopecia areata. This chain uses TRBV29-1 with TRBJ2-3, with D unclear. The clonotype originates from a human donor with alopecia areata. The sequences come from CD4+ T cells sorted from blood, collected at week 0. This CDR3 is CSVSMTTDTQYF. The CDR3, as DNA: TGCAGCGTTAGTATGACCACAGATACGCAGTATTTT.